This note documents a single T cell receptor beta chain sequence. This entry comes from a study of cytomegalovirus exposure and HLA in healthy donors. The CDR3 runs 12 residues. The germline CDR1 and CDR2 sequences are LNHDA and SQIVND (reference sequence). Deletions cut 3 bases from V and 7 bases from J, with 9 bases between. It was with 60 Vbeta and 13 Jbeta primers that the PCR ran. Profiling relied on immunoSEQ multiplex PCR, and the TCRdb table lists in-frame clones only, not all of them. The repertoire includes 150,000 to 180,000 clones, about 85% of them detected once, and over 6% sits in the top ten.

The rearrangement uses TRBV19 and TRBJ1-2, with D maybe TRBD1 (5 bases). What was sequenced was PBMCs. The receptor was isolated from a man aged 25 to 45 in good health and CMV-seropositive. The CDR3 sequence: CASSMGRVGYTF. The CDR3 coding sequence is TGTGCCAGTAGTATGGGCAGGGTTGGCTACACCTTC. The variable domain in full, completed from reference TRBV19 and TRBJ1-2, reads DGGITQSPKYLFRKEGQNVTLSCEQNLNHDAMYWYRQDPGQGLRLIYYSQIVNDFQKGDIAEGYSVSREKKESFPLTVTSAQKNPTAFYLCASSMGRVGYTFGSGTRLTVV.